This T cell receptor (beta chain) is drawn from a study of control samples from healthy donors and cancer patients. The CDR3 loop spans 15 amino acids. Trimming left V 8 bases short and J 5 bases short, with 19 bases between. Germline CDR1 reads SGHTA; CDR2 reads FQGTGA. Using immunoSEQ multiplex PCR, the repertoire was profiled, and TCRdb retains in-frame clones only, with some absent. The table shows 60,000 to 95,000 clones, with roughly 90% occurring only once. Sequencing input: PBMCs. V and J are TRBV7-3 and TRBJ2-1; maybe TRBD2 (6 bases). This receptor was identified in a woman aged 45-65 years with colorectal cancer. This CDR3 is CASGAIAEGNNEQFF. CDR3 bases: TGTGCCAGCGGCGCGATAGCGGAGGGGAACAATGAGCAGTTCTTC.